This T cell receptor (beta chain) was recorded in a study of OX40 agonist ivuxolimab in advanced cancers. In regard to this clone: What it binds is unknown.

At cycle 4 day 1, cycle 7 day 1, and baseline, blood was sampled. After removal of 0 bases from V and 7 bases from J, the junction contained 7 bases not matched to a gene. The germline CDR1 and CDR2 sequences are SGDLS and YYNGEE. This CDR3 is built from 15 residues. Study results and caveats: Clones of CD4+ and CD8+ blood T cells grew by week 6 at doses of 0.1 to 3.0 mg/kg.

The table came from immunoSEQ multiplex PCR; TCRdb's copy has only in-frame clones and leaves some out. Of around 62,000 clones detected, roughly 84% appear once; the ten largest clones hold roughly 2.4%. Sequencing used CD4+ or CD8+ T cells sorted from blood, obtained in a trial of the OX40 agonist ivuxolimab. The origin of this receptor is an adult with an advanced solid tumor such as melanoma, head and neck, liver or kidney cancer. V usage is TRBV9 and J usage is TRBJ1-2; 9 nucleotides line up with TRBD1. CDR3 bases: TGTGCCAGCAGCGTAGAAAACAGGGGGCTGGTTGGCTACACCTTC. Encoded protein: CASSVENRGLVGYTF.